This TCR beta chain was documented in a study of T cell clones after liver transplantation. Study overall: Immunosuppression withdrawal was tried within 2 years after liver transplantation in this trial. TCRbeta sequencing after a pre-transplant mixed lymphocyte reaction identified graft-donor-reactive clones, later tracked in post-transplant blood.

The repertoire was sequenced with immunoSEQ multiplex PCR; TCRdb's copy has only in-frame clones and lacks some. The table shows some 75,000 clones, with over 70% occurring only once. Germline assignment: CDR1 SGHRS and CDR2 YFSETQ. This CDR3 contains 15 residues. V lost 3 bases to trimming and J lost 4 bases; unmatched junction nucleotides: 2. The source of this sequence is a human donor who received a liver transplant. The chain has TRBV5-1 and TRBJ2-5; the match to TRBD2 covers 14 bases. The sequences come from CD4+ T cells from blood, collected before liver transplant. The CDR3, as DNA: TGCGCCAGCAGCTCCGGGACTAGCGGGAGAGAGACCCAGTACTTC. It is translated as CASSSGTSGRETQYF.